This T cell receptor beta chain emerged from a study of cytomegalovirus exposure and HLA in healthy donors. Primers: 60 Vbeta forward and 13 Jbeta reverse. The table came from immunoSEQ multiplex PCR; TCRdb's copy has only in-frame clones and leaves some out. The sample consists of 80,000 to 100,000 clones, approximately 80% of them appearing once. Germline V gene data show CDR1 as SNHLY and CDR2 as FYNNEI. Trimming took 4 bases from V and 7 from J, leaving 10 bases between them. The CDR3 contains 13 residues. Study results and caveats: An assumption of roughly uniform sequencing depth across donors underlay the presence/absence analyses. CMV serostatus was the sole immune exposure information available. Follow-up analysis later connected one missense variant in DCLRE1C with trimming of TCR beta V- and J-genes.

As to this clone: What it recognizes is unknown.

Sequencing input: PBMCs. The clonotype was recovered from a man aged 35-49 years in good health and CMV-seronegative. The chain uses TRBV2 and TRBJ2-2; possibly TRBD2 for D (5 bases). The CDR3: CASSVIGGGELFF. The CDR3 nucleotides read TGTGCCAGCAGTGTTATAGGAGGCGGGGAGCTGTTTTTT.